The 6 T cell receptor beta chains below come from one sample, sequenced in a study of blood T cell repertoires in COVID-19. Clones were read by immunoSEQ multiplex PCR, and TCRdb kept only the in-frame ones, dropping some. The sample includes about 140,000 clones, 77% of them seen just once. The sequenced material came from peripheral blood. The origin of the receptors is a woman between 50 and 59 years old with active or convalescent COVID-19.

This clone was counted only a few times. The rearrangement joins TRBV7-2 to TRBJ2-1, with 8 bases lining up with TRBD1. The CDR3 loop spans 15 amino acids. With V trimmed by 5 bases and J by 7 bases, 10 bases remained unmatched. Germline CDR1 is SGHTA and CDR2 is FQGNSA. CDR3: CASSPLTGVGNEQFF. The CDR3 region has the DNA TGTGCCAGCAGCCCCCTGACAGGGGTCGGGAATGAGCAGTTCTTC.

This clone has just one count. The chain uses TRBV19 and TRBJ1-2, with no clear D. Deletions cut 3 bases from V and 1 base from J, with 9 bases between. The V gene's germline CDR1 is LNHDA and CDR2 SQIVND (reference sequence). This CDR3 comprises 14 residues. The DNA for the CDR3 is TGTGCCAGTAGTATTGGGAGAGTTAACTATGGCTACACCTTC. It yields the protein CASSIGRVNYGYTF.

The CDR3 reads CASGFSGNEQFF. The DNA of the CDR3 is TGTGCTAGTGGTTTCTCGGGGAATGAGCAGTTCTTC. The chain carries TRBV12-5 and TRBJ2-1; TRBD2 might be the D (5 bases). This CDR3 region has 12 residues. Trimming removed 3 bases from V and 7 bases from J, with 7 bases in between. CDR1 LGHNT and CDR2 FRNRAP come from the germline V gene. Full variable domain (remainder filled in from reference TRBV12-5 and TRBJ2-1): DARVTQTPRHKVTEMGQEVTMRCQPILGHNTVFWYRQTMMQGLELLAYFRNRAPLDDSGMPKDRFSAEMPDATLATLKIQPSEPRDSAVYFCASGFSGNEQFFGPGTRLTVL.

V is TRBV24-1 and J is TRBJ2-3; 10 bases fit TRBD1. Germline CDR1 and CDR2: KGHDR and SFDVKD. The CDR3 consists of 16 residues. V trimming: 3 bases; J trimming: 4 bases; junction bases outside the gene matches: 6. This chain's CDR3 is CATSDPGTGAADTQYF. CDR3 nucleotide sequence: TGTGCCACCAGTGATCCCGGGACAGGGGCAGCAGATACGCAGTATTTT.

The rearrangement joins TRBV10-3 to TRBJ1-2; no clear D gene. The CDR3 runs 13 residues. The germline V gene encodes CDR1 ENHRY and CDR2 SYGVKD. The germline V and J ends were trimmed by 0 bases and 1 base, with 3 bases remaining between them. CDR3 amino acids: CAISESVNYGYTF. The CDR3 DNA reads as TGTGCCATCAGTGAGTCCGTTAACTATGGCTACACCTTC.

The chain is built from TRBV7-2 and TRBJ2-3; D may be TRBD2 (6 bases). There are 16 residues in the CDR3. The V gene lost 4 bases and the J gene lost 1 base, with 15 bases spanning the gap. CDR1 is SGHTA, CDR2 FQGNSA, per germline. The CDR3 loop reads CASSSPGWGGTDTQYF. CDR3 bases: TGTGCCAGCAGCTCGCCGGGGTGGGGGGGCACAGATACGCAGTATTTT.